A selection of T cell receptor beta chains follows, all from one sample in a study of beta chain features in type 1 diabetes. The method was immunoSEQ multiplex PCR; TCRdb's version includes in-frame clones alone and lacks a portion of them. The profile shows hundreds of thousands of clones, more than 13% of them singletons. The sample comprised naive CD4+ T cells from blood. The receptors come from a man younger than 30 with type 1 diabetes. Both conserved end residues are trimmed from each CDR3.

CDR3: SARTGEETQY; length: 10; V: TRBV29-1
CDR3: ASSGETGWIRGYT; length: 13; V: TRBV6-1
CDR3: AISNSGEMNEQF; length: 12; V: TRBV10-3
CDR3: ASGLRWDEQF; length: 10; V: TRBV4-1
CDR3: ASSWGPGMLSPEQY; length: 14; V: TRBV5-1
CDR3: ASSPRGQSVAREQF; length: 14; V: TRBV19
CDR3: ALDRDRVYGTGTGFRDEQF; length: 19; V: TRBV30
CDR3: ASSLLALGTDTQY; length: 13; V: TRBV7-7
CDR3: ASSLSTDTQY; length: 10; V: TRBV5-4
CDR3: ASSKGLAPYNEQF; length: 13; V: TRBV21-1
CDR3: ASSARLAGTDTQY; length: 13; V: TRBV7-9
CDR3: ASSGPSGSTDTQY; length: 13; V: TRBV9
CDR3: ASSPGTSGGQLNEQF; length: 15; V: TRBV18
CDR3: ASSQPLTSGGTTPGEQF; length: 17; V: TRBV7-9
CDR3: ASSTSGTANYGYT; length: 13; V: TRBV9
CDR3: SVGQGEAF; length: 8; V: TRBV29-1
CDR3: SVYQGALYTGELF; length: 13; V: TRBV29-1
CDR3: ATDTGSVAGELF; length: 12; V: TRBV2
CDR3: ASSLRSGHQETQY; length: 13; V: TRBV5-1
CDR3: ASSPGSFYNEQF; length: 12; V: TRBV5-1
CDR3: ASSITSDNEQF; length: 11; V: TRBV7-2
CDR3: ASSYSVAGPADTQY; length: 14; V: TRBV6-5
CDR3: AWEPQGKYGYT; length: 11; V: TRBV30
CDR3: ASSQSPGREEKLF; length: 13; V: TRBV4-1
CDR3: ASSYSGGAQRTQY; length: 13; V: TRBV6-5
CDR3: ASSLTNLWNQPQH; length: 13; V: TRBV7-2
CDR3: ASSFGQVRNNEQF; length: 13; V: TRBV11-2
CDR3: ASSQGGRAYNEQF; length: 13; V: TRBV9
CDR3: ASSPRGAGATGELF; length: 14; V: TRBV7-2
CDR3: SVLTGGTNTGELF; length: 13; V: TRBV29-1
CDR3: ASRGGSSYEQY; length: 11; V: TRBV2
CDR3: ARGQLNTEAF; length: 10; V: TRBV30
CDR3: ASSVYGKLNSNTGELF; length: 16; V: TRBV9
CDR3: ASSPGTGNNEQF; length: 12; V: TRBV18
CDR3: ASSLDRGGQPQH; length: 12; V: TRBV7-9
CDR3: ASSFTGTGSDEQY; length: 13; V: TRBV28
CDR3: ASSPENIQY; length: 9; V: TRBV7-9
CDR3: ASSSRLQGPKNIQY; length: 14; V: TRBV11-1
CDR3: ASSVGLSAPRGYTEAF; length: 16; V: TRBV9
CDR3: ASSRSGLVSYEQY; length: 13; V: TRBV27
CDR3: SLSSGGAADTQY; length: 12; V: TRBV29-1
CDR3: ASSQPGRTKENTIY; length: 14; V: TRBV4-1
CDR3: SVVLGLGNRVNTEAF; length: 15; V: TRBV29-1
CDR3: ASSYSFPLVPPGGRTEAF; length: 18; V: TRBV19
CDR3: ASSQGDTNQPQH; length: 12; V: TRBV4-2
CDR3: SATQGNSNQPQH; length: 12; V: TRBV29-1
CDR3: SVGGSRAKNTGELF; length: 14; V: TRBV29-1
CDR3: ASQRTPYTDTQY; length: 12; V: TRBV19
CDR3: ASNLAPREETQY; length: 12; V: TRBV5-1
CDR3: ASSIYGYGYT; length: 10; V: TRBV19
CDR3: ASSEAAGETQY; length: 11; V: TRBV2
CDR3: ASSPTSGAVGNEQF; length: 14; V: TRBV5-1
CDR3: ASSPQGSYNEQF; length: 12; V: TRBV18
CDR3: ASSVGIAHTDTQY; length: 13; V: TRBV9
CDR3: ASSVEQGGNTIY; length: 12; V: TRBV9
CDR3: ASSLGDQETQY; length: 11; V: TRBV7-3
CDR3: ASILDPTDTQY; length: 11; V: TRBV7-2